This T cell receptor beta chain was captured in a study of regulatory T cells in long-lasting Graves disease. General study findings and limits: Persistent Graves' patients showed a TCR diversity that was lower than that of newly diagnosed ones. Sample size was small, which may have lowered accuracy.

This sample's time point: persistent/refractory GD, antithyroid drugs over 5 years with positive TRAb. There was RNA extracted from PBMCs, and the TCR library was made from it. Xi'an, China, was home to the endocrinology department that provided patients. The peripheral blood volume drawn was 8.5 to 9 milliliters, and it was collected into EDTA tubes. This clonotype was seen more than once but under ten times. Its antigen remains unidentified. TCR beta libraries were built with iRepertoire HTBI primers and Arm-PCR of CDR3 regions. TCRdb itself ran the multiplex PCR reads through MiXCR, one entry per CDR3 protein. The table includes fewer than 600,000 distinct CDR3 sequences, 22% detected once. The material was peripheral blood mononuclear cells (PBMCs), obtained when the disease was refractory, from a patient treated with antithyroid drugs. This sequence originates from a female donor with Graves disease.

CDR3: CASSLAERGRTDTQYF. The CDR3 DNA sequence: TGTGCCAGCAGTTTAGCGGAACGGGGGAGGACAGATACGCAGTATTTT. V is TRBV27 and J is TRBJ2-3, with D possibly being TRBD2 (6 bases). CDR3 length: 16 residues. The germline V and J ends were trimmed by 2 bases and 3 bases, with 15 bases remaining between them. CDR1 and CDR2 (germline): MNHEY, SMNVEV (reference sequence).